This T cell receptor (beta chain) was sequenced in a study of blood T cell repertoires in COVID-19. Trimming took 5 bases from V and 0 from J; bases not matched to a gene: 8. The CDR3 loop spans 18 amino acids. CDR1 MNHNY and CDR2 SVGAGI come from the germline V gene (reference sequence). Assay: immunoSEQ multiplex PCR; the TCRdb copy retains only in-frame clones and omits some. This repertoire shows roughly 200,000 clones, approximately 86% found once; its top ten account for about 4%. Those enrolled, adults aged 18 to 89 years, came from 24 US areas. The chain employs TRBV6-6 and TRBJ2-6; 9 bases fit TRBD2. Sequenced input: PBMCs or T cells enriched from blood (not recorded which). This receptor was taken from a woman aged 25 to 39 who had been exposed to COVID-19. For the CDR3, the DNA is TGTGCCAGCAGTCAACTGACTAGCGGAAACTCTGGGGCCAACGTCCTGACTTTC. Amino acids: CASSQLTSGNSGANVLTF.